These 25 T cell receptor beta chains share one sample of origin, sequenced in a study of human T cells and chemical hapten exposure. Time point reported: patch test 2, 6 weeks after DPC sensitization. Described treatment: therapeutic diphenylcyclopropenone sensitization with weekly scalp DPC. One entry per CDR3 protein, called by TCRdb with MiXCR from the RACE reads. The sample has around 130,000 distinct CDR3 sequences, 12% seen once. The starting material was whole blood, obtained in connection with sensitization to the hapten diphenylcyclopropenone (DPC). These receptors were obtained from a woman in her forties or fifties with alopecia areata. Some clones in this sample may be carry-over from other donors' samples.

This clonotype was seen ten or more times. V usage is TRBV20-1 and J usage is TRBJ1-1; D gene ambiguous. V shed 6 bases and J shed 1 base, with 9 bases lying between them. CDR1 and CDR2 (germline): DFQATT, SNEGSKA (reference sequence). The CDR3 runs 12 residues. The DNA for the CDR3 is TGCAGTGCCCCCGTATCGAACACTGAAGCTTTCTTT. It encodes CSAPVSNTEAFF.

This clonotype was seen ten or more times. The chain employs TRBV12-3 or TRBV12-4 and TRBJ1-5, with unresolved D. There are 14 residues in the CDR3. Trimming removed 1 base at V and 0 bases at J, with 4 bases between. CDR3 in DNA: TGTGCCAGCAGTTTAGTCGGTAGCAATCAGCCCCAGCATTTT. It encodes CASSLVGSNQPQHF.

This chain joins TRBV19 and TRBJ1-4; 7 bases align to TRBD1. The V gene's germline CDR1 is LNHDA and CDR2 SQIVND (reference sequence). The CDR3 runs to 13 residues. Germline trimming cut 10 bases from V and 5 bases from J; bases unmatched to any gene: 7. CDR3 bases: TGTGCCACTCGACAGGGCCACAATGAAAAACTGTTTTTT. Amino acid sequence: CATRQGHNEKLFF.

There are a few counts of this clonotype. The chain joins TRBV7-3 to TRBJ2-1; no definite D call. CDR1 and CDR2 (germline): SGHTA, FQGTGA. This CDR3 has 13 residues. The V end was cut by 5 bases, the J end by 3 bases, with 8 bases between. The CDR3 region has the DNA TGTGCCAGCAGCCCCACTGTCTACAATGAGCAGTTCTTC. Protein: CASSPTVYNEQFF.

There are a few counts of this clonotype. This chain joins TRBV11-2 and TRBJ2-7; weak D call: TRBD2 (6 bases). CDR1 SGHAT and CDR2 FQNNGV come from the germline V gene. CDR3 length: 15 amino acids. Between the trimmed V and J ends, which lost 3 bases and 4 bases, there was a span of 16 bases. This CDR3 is CASSLWTTSLYEQYF. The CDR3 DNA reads TGTGCCAGCAGCTTGTGGACTACCTCCCTGTACGAGCAGTACTTC.

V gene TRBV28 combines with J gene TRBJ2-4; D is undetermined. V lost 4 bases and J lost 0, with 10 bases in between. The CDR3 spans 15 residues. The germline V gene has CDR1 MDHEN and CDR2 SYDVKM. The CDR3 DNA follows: TGTGCCAGCAGTTCCCTTCAGGTAGCCAAAAACATTCAGTACTTC. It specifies CASSSLQVAKNIQYF. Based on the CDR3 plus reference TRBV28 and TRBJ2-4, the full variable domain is DVKVTQSSRYLVKRTGEKVFLECVQDMDHENMFWYRQDPGLGLRLIYFSYDVKMKEKGDIPEGYSVSREKKERFSLILESASTNQTSMYLCASSSLQVAKNIQYFGAGTRLSVL.

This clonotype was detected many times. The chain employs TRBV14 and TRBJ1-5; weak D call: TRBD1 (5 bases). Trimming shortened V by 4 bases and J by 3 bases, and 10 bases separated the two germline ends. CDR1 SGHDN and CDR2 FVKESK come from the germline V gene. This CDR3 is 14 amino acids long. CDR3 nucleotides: TGTGCCAGCAGCCCCTCGGGGCTCAATCAGCCCCAGCATTTT. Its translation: CASSPSGLNQPQHF.

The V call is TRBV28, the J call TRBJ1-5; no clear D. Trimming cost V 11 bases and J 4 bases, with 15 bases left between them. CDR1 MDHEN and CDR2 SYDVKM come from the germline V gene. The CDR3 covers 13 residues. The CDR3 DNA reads TGTGCCCAAGCCCCGGGTCCTAATCAGCCCCAGCATTTT. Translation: CAQAPGPNQPQHF.

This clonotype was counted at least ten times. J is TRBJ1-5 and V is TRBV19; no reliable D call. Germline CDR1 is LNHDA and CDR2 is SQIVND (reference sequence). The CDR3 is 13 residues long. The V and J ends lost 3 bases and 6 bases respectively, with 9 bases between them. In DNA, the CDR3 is TGTGCCAGTAGTATCCCGGCGGGTCAGCCCCAGCATTTT. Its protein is CASSIPAGQPQHF.

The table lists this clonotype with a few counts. The CDR3 coding sequence is TGTGCCAGCAGCCTCAGCGGGTCCGAGGCAACTAATGAAAAACTGTTTTTT. Residues: CASSLSGSEATNEKLFF. The chain links TRBV4-2 to TRBJ1-4; D is unclear. Germline CDR1 and CDR2: LGHNA and YNFKEQ. The V and J ends lost 4 bases and 0 bases respectively, with 15 bases between them. This CDR3 contains 17 residues.

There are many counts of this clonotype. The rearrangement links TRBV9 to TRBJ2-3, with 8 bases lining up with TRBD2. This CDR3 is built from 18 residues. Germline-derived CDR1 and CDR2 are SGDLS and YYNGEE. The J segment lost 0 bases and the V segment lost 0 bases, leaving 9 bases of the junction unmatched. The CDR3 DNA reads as TGTGCCAGCAGCGTAGAGATTAGCGGGGCACGAAGCACAGATACGCAGTATTTT. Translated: CASSVEISGARSTDTQYF. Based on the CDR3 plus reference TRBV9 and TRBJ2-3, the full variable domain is DSGVTQTPKHLITATGQRVTLRCSPRSGDLSVYWYQQSLDQGLQFLIQYYNGEERAKGNILERFSAQQFPDLHSELNLSSLELGDSALYFCASSVEISGARSTDTQYFGPGTRLTVL.

CDR3: CASSPRSAGASYEQYF. The CDR3 bases are TGTGCCAGCAGCCCCCGGTCCGCAGGCGCTTCCTACGAGCAGTACTTC. This chain links TRBV5-4 with TRBJ2-7; no clear D gene. CDR1 and CDR2 (germline): SGHNT, YYREEE (reference sequence). V was shortened by 4 bases and J by 1 base, with 18 bases between the two germline ends. This CDR3 is built from 16 residues.

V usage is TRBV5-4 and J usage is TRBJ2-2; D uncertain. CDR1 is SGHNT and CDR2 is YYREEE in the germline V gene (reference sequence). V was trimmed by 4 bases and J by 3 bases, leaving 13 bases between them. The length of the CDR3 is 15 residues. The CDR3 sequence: CASSRMDRDTGELFF. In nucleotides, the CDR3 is TGTGCCAGCAGCCGGATGGACCGGGACACCGGGGAGCTGTTTTTT.

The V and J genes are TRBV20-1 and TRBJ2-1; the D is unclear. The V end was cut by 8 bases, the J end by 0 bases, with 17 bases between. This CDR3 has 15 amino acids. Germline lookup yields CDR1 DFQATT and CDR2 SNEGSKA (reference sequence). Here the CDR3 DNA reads TGCAGTACCCACCGGCCCTCAATCTCCTACAATGAGCAGTTCTTC. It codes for CSTHRPSISYNEQFF.

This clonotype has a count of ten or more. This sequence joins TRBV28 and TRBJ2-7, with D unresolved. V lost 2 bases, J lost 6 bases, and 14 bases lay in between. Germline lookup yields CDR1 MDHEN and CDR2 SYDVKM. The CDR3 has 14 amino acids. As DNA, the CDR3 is TGTGCCAGCAGTTTAGCGACTCTCCAGCGCGAGCAGTACTTC. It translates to CASSLATLQREQYF.

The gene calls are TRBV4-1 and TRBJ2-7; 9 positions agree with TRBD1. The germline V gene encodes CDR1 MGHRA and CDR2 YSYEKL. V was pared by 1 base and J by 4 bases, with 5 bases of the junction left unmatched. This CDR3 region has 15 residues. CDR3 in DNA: TGCGCCAGCAGCCAAGGACCGGGACAGGGATACGAGCAGTACTTC. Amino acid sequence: CASSQGPGQGYEQYF.

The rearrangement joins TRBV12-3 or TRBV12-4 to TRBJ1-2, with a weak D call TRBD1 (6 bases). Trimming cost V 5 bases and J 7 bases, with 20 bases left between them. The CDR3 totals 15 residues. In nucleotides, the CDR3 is TGTGCCAGCAGTGTCACAGGGAGGGGATGGGCTGGCTACACCTTC. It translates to CASSVTGRGWAGYTF.

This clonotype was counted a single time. The CDR3 sequence: CASSLGVAGPLYEQYF. The CDR3 DNA is TGTGCCAGCAGCTTAGGTGTAGCAGGGCCGTTGTACGAGCAGTACTTC. The rearrangement links TRBV7-2 to TRBJ2-7, with D perhaps matching TRBD1 (5 bases). Trimming cost V 1 base and J 4 bases, with 17 bases left between them. There are 16 residues in the CDR3. Germline V CDR1 and CDR2: SGHTA, FQGNSA.

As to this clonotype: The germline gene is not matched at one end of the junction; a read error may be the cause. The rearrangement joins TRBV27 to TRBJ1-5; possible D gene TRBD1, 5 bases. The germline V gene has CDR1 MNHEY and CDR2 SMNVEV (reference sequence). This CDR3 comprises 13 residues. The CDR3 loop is CASSLTVTQPRHF. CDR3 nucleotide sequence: TGTGCCAGCAGTTTGACAGTAACGCAGCCCCGGCATTTT.

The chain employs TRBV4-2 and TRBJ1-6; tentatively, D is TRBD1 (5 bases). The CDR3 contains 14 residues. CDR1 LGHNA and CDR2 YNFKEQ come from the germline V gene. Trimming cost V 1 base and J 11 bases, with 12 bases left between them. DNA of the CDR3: TGTGCCAGCAGCCAAGGGGGGACGGGAGCACCCCTCCACTTT. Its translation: CASSQGGTGAPLHF.

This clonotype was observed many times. CDR3 amino acids: CASSPTGAGSLQETQYF. The CDR3 DNA reads TGTGCCAGCTCTCCAACCGGGGCCGGGTCCTTACAAGAGACCCAGTACTTC. The chain joins TRBV18 to TRBJ2-5; the D call may be TRBD1 or TRBD2 (5 bases each). Germline CDR1 KGHSH, CDR2 LQKENI. The germline V and J ends were trimmed by 6 bases and 2 bases, with 22 bases remaining between them. The CDR3 runs to 17 residues.

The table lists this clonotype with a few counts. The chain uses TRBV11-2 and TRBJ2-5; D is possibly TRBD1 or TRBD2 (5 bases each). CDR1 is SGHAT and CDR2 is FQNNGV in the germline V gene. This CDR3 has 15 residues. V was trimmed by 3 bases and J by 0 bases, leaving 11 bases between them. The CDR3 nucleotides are TGTGCCAGCAGCTTTAAAGGGGAGTACCAAGAGACCCAGTACTTC. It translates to CASSFKGEYQETQYF.

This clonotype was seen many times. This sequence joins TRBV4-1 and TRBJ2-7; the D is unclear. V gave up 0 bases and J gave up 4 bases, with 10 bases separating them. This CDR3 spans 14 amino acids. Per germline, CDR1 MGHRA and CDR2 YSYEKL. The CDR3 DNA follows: TGCGCCAGCAGCCAAGACAGCTTAAGGTACGAGCAGTACTTC. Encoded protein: CASSQDSLRYEQYF.

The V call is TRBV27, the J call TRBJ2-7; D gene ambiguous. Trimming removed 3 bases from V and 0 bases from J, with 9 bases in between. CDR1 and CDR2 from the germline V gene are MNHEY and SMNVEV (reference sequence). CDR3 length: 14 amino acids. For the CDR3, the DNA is TGTGCCAGCAGTTTCGTAGGGCTCTCCTACGAGCAGTACTTC. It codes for CASSFVGLSYEQYF.

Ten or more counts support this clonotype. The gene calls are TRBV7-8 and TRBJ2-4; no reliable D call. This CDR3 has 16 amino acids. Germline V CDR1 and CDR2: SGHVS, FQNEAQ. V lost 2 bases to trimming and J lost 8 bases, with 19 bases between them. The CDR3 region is CASSLPAFSLGYIQYF. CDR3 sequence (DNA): TGTGCCAGCAGCTTACCAGCATTTAGTCTGGGATACATTCAGTACTTC.